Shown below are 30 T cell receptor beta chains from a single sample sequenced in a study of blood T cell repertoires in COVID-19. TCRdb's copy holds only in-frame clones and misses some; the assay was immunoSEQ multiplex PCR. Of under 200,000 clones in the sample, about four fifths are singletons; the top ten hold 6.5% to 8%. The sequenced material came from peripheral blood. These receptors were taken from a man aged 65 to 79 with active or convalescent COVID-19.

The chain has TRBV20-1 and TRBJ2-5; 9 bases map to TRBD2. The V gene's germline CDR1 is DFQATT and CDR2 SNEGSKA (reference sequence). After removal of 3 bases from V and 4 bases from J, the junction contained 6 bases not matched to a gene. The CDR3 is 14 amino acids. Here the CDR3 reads CSASGSGSSETQYF. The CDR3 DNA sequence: TGCAGTGCTAGTGGTAGCGGGAGTTCAGAGACCCAGTACTTC.

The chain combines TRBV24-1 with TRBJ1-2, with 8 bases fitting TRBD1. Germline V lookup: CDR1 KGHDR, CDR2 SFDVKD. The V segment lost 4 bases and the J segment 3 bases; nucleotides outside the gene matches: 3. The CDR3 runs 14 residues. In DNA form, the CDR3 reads TGTGCCACCAGTGAGGTGGACAGGGACTATGGCTACACCTTC. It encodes CATSEVDRDYGYTF.

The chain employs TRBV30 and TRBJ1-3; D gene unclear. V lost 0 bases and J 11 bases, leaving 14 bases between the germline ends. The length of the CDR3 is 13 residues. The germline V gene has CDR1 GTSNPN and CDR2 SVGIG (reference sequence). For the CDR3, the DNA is TGTGCCTGGAGTGTACTTGGAGGAAGCGCCATATATTTT. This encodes CAWSVLGGSAIYF.

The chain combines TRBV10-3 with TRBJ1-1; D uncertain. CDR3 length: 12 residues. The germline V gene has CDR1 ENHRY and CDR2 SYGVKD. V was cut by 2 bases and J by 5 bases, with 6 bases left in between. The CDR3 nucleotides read TGTGCCATCAGTGAGGGGAGGACTGAAGCTTTCTTT. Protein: CAISEGRTEAFF.

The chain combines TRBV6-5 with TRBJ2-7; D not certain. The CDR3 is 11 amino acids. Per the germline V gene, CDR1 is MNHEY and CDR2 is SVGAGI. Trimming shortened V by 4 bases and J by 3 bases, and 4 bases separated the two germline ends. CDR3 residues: CASSSNYEQYF. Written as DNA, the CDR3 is TGTGCCAGCAGTTCCAACTACGAGCAGTACTTC.

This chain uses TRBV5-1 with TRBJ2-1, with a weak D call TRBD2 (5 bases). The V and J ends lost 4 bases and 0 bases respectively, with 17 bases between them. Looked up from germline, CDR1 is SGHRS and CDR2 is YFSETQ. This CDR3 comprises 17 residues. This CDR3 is CASSPARGLSSYNEQFF. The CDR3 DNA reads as TGCGCCAGCAGCCCTGCCCGGGGATTAAGCTCCTACAATGAGCAGTTCTTC.

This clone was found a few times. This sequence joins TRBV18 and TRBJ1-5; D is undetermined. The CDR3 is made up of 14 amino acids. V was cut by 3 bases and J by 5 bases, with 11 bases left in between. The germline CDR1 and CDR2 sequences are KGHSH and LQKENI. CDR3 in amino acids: CASSPGSGDQPQHF. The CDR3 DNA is TGTGCCAGCTCACCGGGGTCCGGGGATCAGCCCCAGCATTTT. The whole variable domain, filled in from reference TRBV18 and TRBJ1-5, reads NAGVMQNPRHLVRRRGQEARLRCSPMKGHSHVYWYRQLPEEGLKFMVYLQKENIIDESGMPKERFSAEFPKEGPSILRIQQVVRGDSAAYFCASSPGSGDQPQHFGDGTRLSIL.

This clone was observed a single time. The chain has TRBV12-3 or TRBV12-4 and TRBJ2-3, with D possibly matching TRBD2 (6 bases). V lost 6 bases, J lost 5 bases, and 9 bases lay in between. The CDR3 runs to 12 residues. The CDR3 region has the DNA TGTGCCAGCAGGGTGGGGGGAGATACGCAGTATTTT. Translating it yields CASRVGGDTQYF.

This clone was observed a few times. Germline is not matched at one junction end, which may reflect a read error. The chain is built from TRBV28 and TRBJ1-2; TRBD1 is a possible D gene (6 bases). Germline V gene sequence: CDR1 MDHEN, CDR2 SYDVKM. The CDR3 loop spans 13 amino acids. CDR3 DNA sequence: TGTGCCAGCACTTTAAACAGGGTAGGCGGCTACACCTTC. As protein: CASTLNRVGGYTF.

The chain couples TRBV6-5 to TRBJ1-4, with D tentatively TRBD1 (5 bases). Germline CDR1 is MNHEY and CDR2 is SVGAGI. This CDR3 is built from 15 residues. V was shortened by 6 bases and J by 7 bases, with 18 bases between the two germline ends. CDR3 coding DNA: TGTGCCAGCAGGCAAATTCAGGGTCCCGGTGAAAAACTGTTTTTT. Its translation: CASRQIQGPGEKLFF.

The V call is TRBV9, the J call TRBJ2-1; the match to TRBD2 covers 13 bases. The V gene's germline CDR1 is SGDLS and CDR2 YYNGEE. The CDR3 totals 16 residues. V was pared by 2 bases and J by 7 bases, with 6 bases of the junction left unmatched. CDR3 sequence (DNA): TGTGCCAGCAGCGTCGCCGGGACTAGCGGGATTAATGAGCAGTTCTTC. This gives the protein CASSVAGTSGINEQFF.

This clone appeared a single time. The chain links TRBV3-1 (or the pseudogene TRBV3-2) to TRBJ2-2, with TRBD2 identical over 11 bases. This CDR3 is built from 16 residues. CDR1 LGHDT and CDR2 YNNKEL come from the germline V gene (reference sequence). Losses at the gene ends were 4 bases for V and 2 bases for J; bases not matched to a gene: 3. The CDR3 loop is CASSPRLAGNTGELFF. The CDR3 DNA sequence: TGTGCCAGCAGCCCCAGACTAGCGGGAAACACCGGGGAGCTGTTTTTT.

CDR3: CASSTQVGNTIYF. In DNA form, the CDR3 reads TGTGCCAGTAGTACCCAGGTGGGAAACACCATATATTTT. The gene calls are TRBV19 and TRBJ1-3; unclear D gene. The germline V gene encodes CDR1 LNHDA and CDR2 SQIVND (reference sequence). The CDR3 runs to 13 residues. Trimming took off 4 bases at V and 4 bases at J, with 8 bases between the two ends.

Here the CDR3 DNA reads TGTGCCTGGGGGAGGGATGATTACGAGCAGTACTTC. It is translated as CAWGRDDYEQYF. The J gene is TRBJ2-7, the V gene TRBV30, with 7 bases that match TRBD2. This CDR3 has 12 residues. Unmatched junction bases numbered 5, after V lost 5 bases and J lost 4 bases. The germline gives CDR1 GTSNPN, CDR2 SVGIG (reference sequence). The full variable domain, in which reference TRBV30 and TRBJ2-7 provide the parts outside the CDR3, is SQTIHQWPATLVQPVGSPLSLECTVEGTSNPNLYWYRQAAGRGLQLLFYSVGIGQISSEVPQNLSASRPQDRQFILSSKKLLLSDSGFYLCAWGRDDYEQYFGPGTRLTVT.

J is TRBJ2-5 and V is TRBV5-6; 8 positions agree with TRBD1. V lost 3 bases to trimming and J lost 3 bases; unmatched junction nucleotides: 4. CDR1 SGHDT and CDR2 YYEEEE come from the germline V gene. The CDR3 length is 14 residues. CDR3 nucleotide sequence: TGTGCCAGCAGCTCGCCGACAGGGGAAGAGACCCAGTACTTC. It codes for CASSSPTGEETQYF.

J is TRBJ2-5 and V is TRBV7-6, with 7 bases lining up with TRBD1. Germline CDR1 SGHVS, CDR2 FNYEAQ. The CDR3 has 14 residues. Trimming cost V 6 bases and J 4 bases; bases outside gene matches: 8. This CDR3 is CASRDRTKGETQYF. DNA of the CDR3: TGTGCCAGCAGGGACAGGACAAAAGGAGAGACCCAGTACTTC.

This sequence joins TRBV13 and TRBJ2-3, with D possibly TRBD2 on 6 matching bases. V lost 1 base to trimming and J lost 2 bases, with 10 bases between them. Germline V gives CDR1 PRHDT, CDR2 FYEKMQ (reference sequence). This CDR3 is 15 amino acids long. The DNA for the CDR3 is TGTGCCAGCAGCTTAGAAACTAGCCACACAGATACGCAGTATTTT. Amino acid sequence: CASSLETSHTDTQYF.

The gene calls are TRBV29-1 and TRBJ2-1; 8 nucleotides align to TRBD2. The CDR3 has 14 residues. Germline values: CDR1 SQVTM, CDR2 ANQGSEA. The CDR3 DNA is TGCACCACCGGGGGGGCGAGCTCCTACAATGAGCAGTTCTTC. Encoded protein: CTTGGASSYNEQFF.

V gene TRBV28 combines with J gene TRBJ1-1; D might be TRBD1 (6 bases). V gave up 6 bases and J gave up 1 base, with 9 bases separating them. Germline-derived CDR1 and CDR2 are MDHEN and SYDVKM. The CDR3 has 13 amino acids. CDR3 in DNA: TGTGCCAGCAGCTGGGGACAGAACACTGAAGCTTTCTTT. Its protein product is CASSWGQNTEAFF. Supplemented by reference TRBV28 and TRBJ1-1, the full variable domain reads DVKVTQSSRYLVKRTGEKVFLECVQDMDHENMFWYRQDPGLGLRLIYFSYDVKMKEKGDIPEGYSVSREKKERFSLILESASTNQTSMYLCASSWGQNTEAFFGQGTRLTVV.

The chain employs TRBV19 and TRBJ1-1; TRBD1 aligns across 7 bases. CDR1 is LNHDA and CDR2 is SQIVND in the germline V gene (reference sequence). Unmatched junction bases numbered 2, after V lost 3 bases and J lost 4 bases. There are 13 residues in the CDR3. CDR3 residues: CASSIAGGTEAFF. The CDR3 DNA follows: TGTGCCAGTAGTATTGCAGGGGGCACTGAAGCTTTCTTT.

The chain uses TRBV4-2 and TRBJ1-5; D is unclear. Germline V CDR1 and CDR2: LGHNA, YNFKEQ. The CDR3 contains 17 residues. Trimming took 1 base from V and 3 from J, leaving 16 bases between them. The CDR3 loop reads CASSQGATSTPNQPQHF. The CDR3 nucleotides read TGTGCCAGCAGCCAAGGGGCCACTTCAACCCCCAATCAGCCCCAGCATTTT.

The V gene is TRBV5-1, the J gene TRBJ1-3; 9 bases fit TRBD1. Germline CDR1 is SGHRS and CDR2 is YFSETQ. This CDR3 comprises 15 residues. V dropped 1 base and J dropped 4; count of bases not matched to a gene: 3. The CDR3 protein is CASSLTGGEGNTIYF. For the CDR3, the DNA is TGCGCCAGCAGCTTGACAGGGGGCGAAGGAAACACCATATATTTT.

DNA for the CDR3: TGTGCCAGCAGCCCGACAGGGTTCGGAAACACCATATATTTT. Residues: CASSPTGFGNTIYF. The rearrangement uses TRBV28 and TRBJ1-3; TRBD1 matches at 7 bases. This CDR3 contains 14 residues. Germline CDR1 reads MDHEN; CDR2 reads SYDVKM. J lost 4 bases, V lost 6 bases, and 6 bases had no gene match.

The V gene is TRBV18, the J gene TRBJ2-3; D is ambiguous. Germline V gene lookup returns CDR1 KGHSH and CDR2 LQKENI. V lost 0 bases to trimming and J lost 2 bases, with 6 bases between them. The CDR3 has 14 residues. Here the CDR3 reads CASSPPRLTDTQYF. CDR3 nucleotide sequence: TGTGCCAGCTCACCACCAAGACTCACAGATACGCAGTATTTT. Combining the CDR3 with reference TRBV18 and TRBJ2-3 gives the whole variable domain NAGVMQNPRHLVRRRGQEARLRCSPMKGHSHVYWYRQLPEEGLKFMVYLQKENIIDESGMPKERFSAEFPKEGPSILRIQQVVRGDSAAYFCASSPPRLTDTQYFGPGTRLTVL.

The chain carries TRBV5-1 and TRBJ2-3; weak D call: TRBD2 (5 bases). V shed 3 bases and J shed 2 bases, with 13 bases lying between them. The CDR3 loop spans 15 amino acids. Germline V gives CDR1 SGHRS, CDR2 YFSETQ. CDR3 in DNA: TGCGCCAGCAGCTATCCCCGGGAAGCCACAGATACGCAGTATTTT. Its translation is CASSYPREATDTQYF. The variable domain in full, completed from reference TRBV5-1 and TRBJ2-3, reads KAGVTQTPRYLIKTRGQQVTLSCSPISGHRSVSWYQQTPGQGLQFLFEYFSETQRNKGNFPGRFSGRQFSNSRSEMNVSTLELGDSALYLCASSYPREATDTQYFGPGTRLTVL.

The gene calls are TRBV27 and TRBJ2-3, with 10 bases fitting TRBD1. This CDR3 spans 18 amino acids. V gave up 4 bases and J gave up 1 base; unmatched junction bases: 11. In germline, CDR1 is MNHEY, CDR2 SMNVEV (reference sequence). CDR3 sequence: CASSSEDGQGEGTDTQYF. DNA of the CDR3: TGTGCCAGCAGTTCCGAAGATGGACAGGGGGAGGGCACAGATACGCAGTATTTT.

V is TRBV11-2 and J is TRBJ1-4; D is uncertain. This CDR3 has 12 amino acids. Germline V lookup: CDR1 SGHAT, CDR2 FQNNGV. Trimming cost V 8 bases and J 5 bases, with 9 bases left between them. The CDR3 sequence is CASGQSNEKLFF. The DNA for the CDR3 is TGTGCCAGCGGGCAGTCGAATGAAAAACTGTTTTTT.

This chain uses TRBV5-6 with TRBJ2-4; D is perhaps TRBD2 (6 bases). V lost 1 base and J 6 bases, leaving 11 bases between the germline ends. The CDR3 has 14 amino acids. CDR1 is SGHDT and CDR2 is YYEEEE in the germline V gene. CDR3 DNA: TGTGCCAGCAGCTTGAAGGTTAGCGGAAACATTCAGTACTTC. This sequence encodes CASSLKVSGNIQYF.

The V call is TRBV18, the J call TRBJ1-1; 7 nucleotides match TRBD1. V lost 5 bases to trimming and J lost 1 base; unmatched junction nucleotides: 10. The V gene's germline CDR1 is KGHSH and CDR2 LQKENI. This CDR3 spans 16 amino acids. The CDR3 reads CASSGQQGMGNTEAFF. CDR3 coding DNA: TGTGCCAGCTCAGGCCAACAGGGGATGGGGAACACTGAAGCTTTCTTT. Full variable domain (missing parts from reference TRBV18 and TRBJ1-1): NAGVMQNPRHLVRRRGQEARLRCSPMKGHSHVYWYRQLPEEGLKFMVYLQKENIIDESGMPKERFSAEFPKEGPSILRIQQVVRGDSAAYFCASSGQQGMGNTEAFFGQGTRLTVV.

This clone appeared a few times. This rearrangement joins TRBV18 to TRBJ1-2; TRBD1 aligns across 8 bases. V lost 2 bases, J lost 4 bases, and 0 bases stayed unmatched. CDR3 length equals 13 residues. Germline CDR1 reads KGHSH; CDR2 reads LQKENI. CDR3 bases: TGTGCCAGCTCACCAGACAGGGGCTATGGCTACACCTTC. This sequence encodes CASSPDRGYGYTF.